The 21 T cell receptor beta chains below all came from one sample that was sequenced in a study of response to subunit inactivated influenza vaccine. TCRdb recomputed calls from the RT-PCR reads with MiXCR, one row per CDR3 protein. The sample holds just under 250,000 distinct CDR3 sequences, roughly an eighth seen once. The sequencing here drew on non-naive T cells sorted from PBMCs, taken roughly 15 days before vaccination. The receptors were gathered from a man aged 45 to 65 who received an inactivated influenza vaccine.

As for this clonotype: A much larger clone lies a single base off, so this may be a read error. The chain recombines TRBV29-1 with TRBJ2-5, with D uncertain. Germline V gene lookup returns CDR1 SQVTM and CDR2 ANQGSEA. This CDR3 is built from 14 residues. The CDR3: CSAEPLGDQETQYF. The CDR3 DNA reads as TGCAGCGCTGAACCTTTGGGTGACCAAGAGACCCAGTACTTC.

At least ten counts were recorded for this clonotype. The rearrangement joins TRBV20-1 to TRBJ2-7, with D maybe TRBD1 (5 bases). The V end lost 2 bases, the J end lost 4 bases, and 18 bases lay between the germline ends. Germline CDR1 is DFQATT and CDR2 is SNEGSKA (reference sequence). The CDR3 extends over 15 amino acids. The CDR3, as DNA: TGCAGTGCTAGACCCCCGAAGACGCCAGGGTACGAGCAGTACTTC. It is translated as CSARPPKTPGYEQYF.

This clonotype appeared a few times. The chain combines TRBV12-3 or TRBV12-4 with TRBJ2-7; no reliable D call. Trimming shortened V by 3 bases and J by 2 bases, and 8 bases separated the two germline ends. The CDR3 totals 13 residues. Here the CDR3 DNA reads TGTGCCAGCAGTTTTGACACTACCTACGAGCAGTACTTC. It is translated as CASSFDTTYEQYF.

This clonotype has only a few counts. The V call is TRBV28, the J call TRBJ2-3; 10 nucleotides line up with TRBD2. The CDR3 spans 14 residues. CDR1 MDHEN and CDR2 SYDVKM come from the germline V gene. Trimming at V came to 6 bases and at J to 1 base, leaving 1 base not matched to a gene. The CDR3 loop is CASRLAGRTDTQYF. CDR3 bases: TGTGCCAGCAGACTAGCGGGACGCACAGATACGCAGTATTTT.

As DNA, the CDR3 is TGTGCCAGCAGCTTAGCGCTCGGGGCGCGAGGCTACACCTTC. This codes for CASSLALGARGYTF. The chain uses TRBV7-2 and TRBJ1-2; perhaps TRBD1 as D (5 bases). CDR1 is SGHTA and CDR2 is FQGNSA in the germline V gene. The CDR3 spans 14 residues. Trimming removed 0 bases at V and 8 bases at J, with 13 bases between. The full variable domain, its missing parts supplied by reference TRBV7-2 and TRBJ1-2, is GAGVSQSPSNKVTEKGKDVELRCDPISGHTALYWYRQSLGQGLEFLIYFQGNSAPDKSGLPSDRFSAERTGGSVSTLTIQRTQQEDSAVYLCASSLALGARGYTFGSGTRLTVV.

This chain uses TRBV10-2 with TRBJ2-7, with 9 positions matching TRBD1. V was pared by 8 bases and J by 3 bases, with 11 bases of the junction left unmatched. The CDR3 totals 15 residues. Germline CDR1 is WSHSY and CDR2 is SAAADI. CDR3 sequence (DNA): TGCGCCAGCTCCACGGGCCCGGGACAGGGCTACGAGCAGTACTTC. Protein product: CASSTGPGQGYEQYF.

This chain uses TRBV25-1 with TRBJ1-6; tentative D call: TRBD1 (6 bases). The CDR3 spans 17 residues. Germline-derived CDR1 and CDR2 are MGHDK and SYGVNS. Between the trimmed V and J ends, which lost 7 bases and 0 bases, there was a span of 16 bases. The CDR3 coding sequence is TGTGCCAGCAAAGGTGGGGGGCAGAGCTCCTATAATTCACCCCTCCACTTT. It specifies CASKGGGQSSYNSPLHF.

This clonotype was counted between two and nine times. Here the CDR3 DNA reads TGTGCCAGCAGCCCCCGAGGGGCAGGGGAGAGCTATGGCTACACCTTC. This gives the protein CASSPRGAGESYGYTF. The rearrangement links TRBV7-2 to TRBJ1-2, with TRBD1 as a possible D gene (6 bases). Trimming cost V 5 bases and J 4 bases, with 20 bases left between them. The germline gives CDR1 SGHTA, CDR2 FQGNSA. The CDR3 consists of 16 residues. Full variable domain (outside the CDR3, taken from reference TRBV7-2 and TRBJ1-2): GAGVSQSPSNKVTEKGKDVELRCDPISGHTALYWYRQSLGQGLEFLIYFQGNSAPDKSGLPSDRFSAERTGGSVSTLTIQRTQQEDSAVYLCASSPRGAGESYGYTFGSGTRLTVV.

The J gene is TRBJ2-7, the V gene TRBV5-5; 13 bases line up with TRBD2. Germline CDR1 is SGHKS and CDR2 is YYEKEE (reference sequence). The V segment lost 4 bases and the J segment 4 bases; nucleotides outside the gene matches: 5. The CDR3 has 15 amino acids. The CDR3 region is CASSKPGLAGYEQYF. For the CDR3, the DNA is TGTGCCAGCAGCAAGCCGGGACTAGCGGGGTACGAGCAGTACTTC.

This clonotype was seen only a few times. V usage is TRBV12-3 or TRBV12-4 and J usage is TRBJ2-6, with 8 bases aligning to TRBD2. The CDR3 runs 18 residues. Trimming cost V 2 bases and J 3 bases; bases outside gene matches: 9. CDR3 bases: TGTGCCAGCAGTTTAACCCTAGCGGGTTCATTTGGGGCCAACGTCCTGACTTTC. Its protein is CASSLTLAGSFGANVLTF.

This clonotype was seen at least ten times. The V gene is TRBV28, the J gene TRBJ2-2; TRBD1 agrees at 12 bases. With 1 base clipped from V and 0 bases from J, the junction kept 18 bases outside the gene matches. Germline loops: CDR1 MDHEN, CDR2 SYDVKM. There are 23 residues in the CDR3. The CDR3 DNA follows: TGTGCCAGCAGTTTATATGGTTTTCCCCGGGACAGGGGGCGCGACGCGAACACCGGGGAGCTGTTTTTT. Amino acid sequence: CASSLYGFPRDRGRDANTGELFF.

For this clonotype: Relative to the germline gene, one junction end is altered; a read error may explain this. The J gene is TRBJ2-1, the V gene TRBV29-1; 11 bases are shared with TRBD2. This CDR3 contains 16 residues. The germline V gene has CDR1 SQVTM and CDR2 ANQGSEA. This CDR3 is CSVERGIAGGPHEQLF. The CDR3 nucleotides read TGCAGCGTTGAAAGAGGTATAGCGGGAGGGCCCCATGAGCAGTTATTC.

This clonotype has at least ten counts. The rearrangement links TRBV4-1 to TRBJ2-1; D is unclear. Germline V gene data show CDR1 as MGHRA and CDR2 as YSYEKL. This CDR3 has 13 amino acids. The V and J ends lost 0 bases and 5 bases respectively, with 5 bases between them. CDR3: CASSQEAHNEQFF. CDR3 nucleotides: TGCGCCAGCAGCCAAGAGGCTCACAATGAGCAGTTCTTC.

In its sample, this clonotype was seen many times. The CDR3 DNA follows: TGCGCCAGCAGTCCAACTTGGAGAACTTCACCCCTCCACTTT. Protein: CASSPTWRTSPLHF. The chain recombines TRBV4-3 with TRBJ1-6; D is unclear. Trimming left V 6 bases short and J 9 bases short, with 15 bases between. Germline V gives CDR1 LGHNA, CDR2 YSLEER. The CDR3 is 14 residues long.

This clonotype showed up many times. The chain couples TRBV12-3 or TRBV12-4 to TRBJ1-1, with no clear D. V gave up 7 bases and J gave up 0 bases, with 3 bases separating them. This CDR3 is built from 11 residues. The CDR3 spells CASTLNTEAFF. For the CDR3, the DNA is TGTGCCAGCACCCTGAACACTGAAGCTTTCTTT.

This clonotype occurred a few times. This sequence joins TRBV7-2 and TRBJ2-7, with D perhaps TRBD2 (6 bases). Germline V lookup: CDR1 SGHTA, CDR2 FQGNSA. The V end was cut by 0 bases, the J end by 0 bases, with 12 bases between. The CDR3 covers 16 residues. The CDR3 loop reads CASSLADGGASYEQYF. CDR3 sequence (DNA): TGTGCCAGCAGCTTAGCGGACGGAGGGGCCTCCTACGAGCAGTACTTC.

The V gene is TRBV12-3 or TRBV12-4, the J gene TRBJ2-3; the match to TRBD2 covers 9 bases. Trimming at V came to 3 bases and at J to 0 bases, leaving 7 bases not matched to a gene. This CDR3 has 17 residues. The CDR3 bases are TGTGCCAGCAGTTTGGAAGGACTAGCGTTTAGCACAGATACGCAGTATTTT. Translation: CASSLEGLAFSTDTQYF.

This clonotype was recorded at least ten times. V and J are TRBV5-1 and TRBJ2-2; D is undetermined. The length of the CDR3 is 14 residues. Trimming took off 3 bases at V and 3 bases at J, with 9 bases between the two ends. Germline values: CDR1 SGHRS, CDR2 YFSETQ. CDR3 protein: CASSSRADTGELFF. The CDR3 DNA follows: TGCGCCAGCAGCTCCCGGGCCGACACCGGGGAGCTGTTTTTT.

A single count supports this clonotype. The genes are TRBV20-1 and TRBJ2-1, with 7 bases aligning to TRBD1. V lost 2 bases to trimming and J lost 4 bases; unmatched junction nucleotides: 11. The germline V gene has CDR1 DFQATT and CDR2 SNEGSKA (reference sequence). CDR3 length equals 16 residues. Written as DNA, the CDR3 is TGCAGTGCTAGAAAGTCGGGACAGTCAATATACAATGAGCAGTTCTTC. Its protein is CSARKSGQSIYNEQFF.

CDR3 coding DNA: TGCGCCAGCAGCCAAGATCGGGTTGAATCAGGGGATCCCGGGGAGCTGTTTTTT. Translated, it gives CASSQDRVESGDPGELFF. This sequence joins TRBV4-3 and TRBJ2-2; maybe TRBD1 (6 bases). V gave up 0 bases and J gave up 6 bases, with 20 bases separating them. The CDR3 has 18 amino acids. Looked up from germline, CDR1 is LGHNA and CDR2 is YSLEER.

There are a few counts of this clonotype. The V call is TRBV6-5, the J call TRBJ2-3, with TRBD2 matching 11 bases. The CDR3 is 18 residues long. V lost 6 bases and J lost 3; bases outside the gene matches: 14. CDR1 MNHEY and CDR2 SVGAGI come from the germline V gene. The CDR3 is CASSYYVTGTSGTDTQYF. CDR3 coding DNA: TGTGCCAGCAGCTATTATGTAACCGGGACTAGCGGTACAGATACGCAGTATTTT.